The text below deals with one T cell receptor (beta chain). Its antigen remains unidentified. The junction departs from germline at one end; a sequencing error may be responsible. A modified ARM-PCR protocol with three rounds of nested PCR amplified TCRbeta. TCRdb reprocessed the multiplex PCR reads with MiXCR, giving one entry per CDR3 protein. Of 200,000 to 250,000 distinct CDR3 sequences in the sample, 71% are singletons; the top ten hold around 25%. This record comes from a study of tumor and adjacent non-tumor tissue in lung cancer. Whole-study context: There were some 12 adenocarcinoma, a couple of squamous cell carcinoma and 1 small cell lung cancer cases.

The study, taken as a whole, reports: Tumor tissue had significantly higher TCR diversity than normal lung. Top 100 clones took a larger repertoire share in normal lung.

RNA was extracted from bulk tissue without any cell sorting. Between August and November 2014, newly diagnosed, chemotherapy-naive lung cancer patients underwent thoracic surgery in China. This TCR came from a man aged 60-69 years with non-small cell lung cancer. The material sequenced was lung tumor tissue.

DNA for the CDR3: TGTGTCAGCAGCTTAACTCCTAGAGAGGAAGAGACCCAGTACTTC. It encodes CVSSLTPREEETQYF. This chain joins TRBV11-2 and TRBJ2-5; no firm D call. The CDR3 loop spans 15 amino acids. Germline CDR1 and CDR2: SGHAT and FQNNGV.